Following are 17 T cell receptor beta chains from one sample sequenced in a study of blood T cell repertoires in COVID-19. Produced via immunoSEQ multiplex PCR; TCRdb's table is partial and in-frame only. The data show 60,000 to 75,000 clones, around 90% seen once. The sample consisted of peripheral blood. The source is a middle-aged man with COVID-19, enrolled during active disease.

The V gene is TRBV15, the J gene TRBJ2-7; a possible D gene is TRBD2 (5 bases). The V end lost 4 bases, the J end lost 5 bases, and 12 bases lay between the germline ends. CDR3 length equals 13 residues. Germline loops: CDR1 LNHNV, CDR2 YYDKDF (reference sequence). The CDR3 loop reads CATSTGEINEQYF. The CDR3 DNA follows: TGTGCCACCAGCACTGGGGAGATCAACGAGCAGTACTTC.

The chain combines TRBV6-4 with TRBJ1-4; TRBD1 aligns across 11 bases. V lost 5 bases, J lost 5 bases, and 4 bases stayed unmatched. CDR3 size: 15 residues. CDR1 is MRHNA, CDR2 SNTAGT, per germline. CDR3 sequence reads: CASSPDRGRNEKLFF. The CDR3 DNA sequence: TGTGCCAGCAGTCCGGACAGGGGGCGAAATGAAAAACTGTTTTTT.

V and J are TRBV3-1 (or the pseudogene TRBV3-2) and TRBJ1-2; a possible D gene is TRBD1 (5 bases). Looked up from germline, CDR1 is LGHDT and CDR2 is YNNKEL (reference sequence). CDR3 length: 13 residues. V gave up 0 bases and J gave up 7 bases, with 9 bases separating them. The CDR3 loop is CASSQDLGGGYTF. In DNA, the CDR3 is TGTGCCAGCAGCCAAGATTTGGGGGGTGGCTACACCTTC.

This rearrangement joins TRBV2 to TRBJ1-4; D call uncertain. Trimming took 3 bases from V and 4 from J, leaving 12 bases between them. Germline values: CDR1 SNHLY, CDR2 FYNNEI. This CDR3 is 15 amino acids long. DNA of the CDR3: TGTGCCAGCAGTGATATTTTGGCAGTTAATGAAAAACTGTTTTTT. It specifies CASSDILAVNEKLFF.

This clone was seen only a few times. Here the CDR3 reads CASSLWQGPRALHF. CDR3 nucleotides: TGTGCCAGCAGCTTATGGCAGGGGCCGAGAGCCCTCCACTTT. The V and J genes are TRBV7-2 and TRBJ1-6; a weak D match, TRBD1 (6 bases). The CDR3 extends over 14 amino acids. Per germline, CDR1 SGHTA and CDR2 FQGNSA. V lost 2 bases and J 14 bases, leaving 16 bases between the germline ends.

CDR3 nucleotide sequence: TGCGCCAGCAGCCCGGGACAGAATAATGAAAAACTGTTTTTT. Residues: CASSPGQNNEKLFF. This rearrangement joins TRBV5-1 to TRBJ1-4, with TRBD1 matching over 7 bases. In germline, CDR1 is SGHRS, CDR2 YFSETQ. The CDR3 loop spans 14 amino acids. Trimming at V came to 4 bases and at J to 4 bases, leaving 4 bases not matched to a gene.

The V call is TRBV30, the J call TRBJ1-2; TRBD1 matches at 8 bases. CDR1 and CDR2 (germline): GTSNPN, SVGIG (reference sequence). The CDR3 is 15 residues long. Trimming removed 2 bases from V and 3 bases from J; junction bases left unmatched: 8. The CDR3 is CAWSLRPQGDYGYTF. DNA for the CDR3: TGTGCCTGGAGTCTACGACCACAGGGGGACTATGGCTACACCTTC.

The rearrangement uses TRBV6-5 and TRBJ2-7, with D perhaps matching TRBD1 (6 bases). From germline, CDR1 is MNHEY and CDR2 SVGAGI. The CDR3 loop spans 13 amino acids. Trimming removed 6 bases at V and 5 bases at J, with 14 bases between. The CDR3 DNA is TGTGCCAGCAGGGCAGGGGTGACCGACGAGCAGTACTTC. This encodes CASRAGVTDEQYF.

The chain carries TRBV6-1 and TRBJ1-5; unclear D gene. This CDR3 contains 15 residues. Germline V CDR1 and CDR2: MNHNS, SASEGT. V lost 1 base to trimming and J lost 3 bases, with 10 bases between them. The CDR3 nucleotides are TGTGCCAGCAGTGAAGGCCTCAGGATCAATCAGCCCCAGCATTTT. This translates into CASSEGLRINQPQHF.

V gene TRBV4-1 combines with J gene TRBJ2-2; 11 bases align to TRBD2. V gave up 3 bases and J gave up 4 bases; unmatched junction bases: 4. This CDR3 is built from 16 residues. Germline assignment: CDR1 MGHRA and CDR2 YSYEKL. The CDR3 loop reads CASSQDGTSGTGELFF. CDR3 in DNA: TGCGCCAGCAGCCAGGATGGGACTAGCGGCACCGGGGAGCTGTTTTTT.

V and J are TRBV10-3 and TRBJ2-3; the match to TRBD1 covers 7 bases. The CDR3 sequence is 15 residues long. Germline values: CDR1 ENHRY, CDR2 SYGVKD. V was clipped by 4 bases and J by 5 bases; unmatched bases: 9. The CDR3 spells CAISAGTEGRDTQYF. The CDR3 DNA is TGTGCCATCAGTGCAGGGACAGAGGGTAGAGATACGCAGTATTTT.

The J gene is TRBJ2-7, the V gene TRBV27; 8 bases agree with TRBD1. Germline loops: CDR1 MNHEY, CDR2 SMNVEV (reference sequence). This CDR3 contains 14 residues. V shed 8 bases, J shed 4 bases, and the junction held 10 bases outside the gene matches. As DNA, the CDR3 is TGTGCCAGCTCTAATCGAGGACAGGGTTACGAGCAGTACTTC. Translating it yields CASSNRGQGYEQYF.

The chain employs TRBV7-8 and TRBJ1-1, with TRBD1 identical over 8 bases. V was clipped by 3 bases and J by 7 bases; unmatched bases: 7. The CDR3 loop spans 14 amino acids. Looked up from germline, CDR1 is SGHVS and CDR2 is FQNEAQ. Here the CDR3 reads CASSFARGRVEAFF. The CDR3 DNA reads as TGTGCCAGCAGCTTCGCCAGGGGGCGGGTTGAAGCTTTCTTT.

The chain is built from TRBV18 and TRBJ2-5; TRBD2 matches at 10 bases. The CDR3 is 16 residues long. Unmatched junction bases numbered 8, after V lost 5 bases and J lost 2 bases. CDR1 and CDR2 (germline): KGHSH, LQKENI. CDR3 amino acids: CASSIVAGGAQETQYF. CDR3 DNA: TGTGCCAGCTCAATTGTAGCGGGGGGTGCACAAGAGACCCAGTACTTC.

This rearrangement joins TRBV10-1 to TRBJ1-6, with D possibly matching TRBD1 (5 bases). Germline V gene lookup returns CDR1 WNHNN and CDR2 SYGVQD (reference sequence). This CDR3 comprises 14 residues. The V end was cut by 4 bases, the J end by 8 bases, with 12 bases between. CDR3: CASSGPGGDSPLHF. As DNA, the CDR3 is TGCGCCAGCAGTGGACCCGGGGGGGATTCACCCCTCCACTTT.

This chain connects TRBV10-3 to TRBJ2-3; D gene ambiguous. CDR1 and CDR2 from the germline V gene are ENHRY and SYGVKD. V was pared by 2 bases and J by 3 bases, with 6 bases between. The CDR3 extends over 13 amino acids. The CDR3 spells CAISEPRTDTQYF. The CDR3 DNA reads TGTGCCATCAGTGAGCCGAGAACAGATACGCAGTATTTT.

V is TRBV7-9 and J is TRBJ2-6, with a possible D match to TRBD1 (6 bases). Trimming removed 1 base from V and 0 bases from J, with 16 bases in between. The germline V gene has CDR1 SEHNR and CDR2 FQNEAQ (reference sequence). The length of the CDR3 is 19 residues. The CDR3: CASSLGGSRGNSGANVLTF. The CDR3 DNA sequence: TGTGCCAGCAGCTTAGGAGGGTCCAGGGGCAACTCTGGGGCCAACGTCCTGACTTTC.